One T cell receptor (beta chain) is described in this entry. This sample is drawn from a study of graft-versus-host responses after intestinal transplantation. Turning to the study itself: Transplantation in recipients was multivisceral, liver-intestinal, or isolated intestinal.

Co-plating was performed using around 200,000 CFSE-labeled responder cells and around 200,000 irradiated, violet-dye-labeled stimulator cells. V dropped 1 base and J dropped 5 bases, with 14 bases sitting between them. CDR1 and CDR2 (germline): SGHNT, YENEEA. The CDR3 extends over 15 amino acids. The method was immunoSEQ multiplex PCR; TCRdb's version includes in-frame clones alone and lacks a portion of them. Of some 25,000 clones detected, 40% appear once; the ten largest clones hold 0.66%. Whole-study results and caveats: Marrow from the recipient contained GvH clones, some of which had appeared first in ileum or blood.

J is TRBJ2-5 and V is TRBV11-3; D uncertain. The origin of this receptor is a human patient who received an intestinal transplant. The sample consisted of alloreactive CD4+ T cells from a mixed lymphocyte reaction culture, taken before intestinal transplant. As to subset: CFSE-low proliferating T cells sorted from approximately 6-day pre-transplant mixed lymphocyte reaction (GvH or HvG direction). The CDR3 bases are TGTGCCAGCAGCTTAGGGTACAGCCTGTGGGAGACCCAGTACTTC. Translation gives CASSLGYSLWETQYF.